These T cell receptor beta chains were read from a single sample in a study of cytomegalovirus exposure and HLA in healthy donors. TCRdb's table, derived via immunoSEQ multiplex PCR, lists solely in-frame clones and lacks some. The sample lists about 150,000 clones, 84% seen once, with around 2.5% in the top ten. The sequencing input was PBMCs. These TCRs come from a boy between 2 and 10 years old in good health and CMV-seronegative. CDR3s include the opening cysteine and the closing phenylalanine or tryptophan. D genes are given only for firm matches. Rows give clone size only sometimes, using once, few, many, or a class for an expanded clone.

TRBV19	TRBJ2-2	.	TRBD1	CASSGQGNTGELFF	TGTGCCAGTAGTGGACAGGGAAACACCGGGGAGCTGTTTTTT
TRBV30	TRBJ2-3	.	.	CAWSDEGIGADTQYF	TGTGCCTGGAGTGATGAGGGCATTGGGGCAGATACGCAGTATTTT
TRBV18	TRBJ2-1	once	.	CASSPILRSYNEQFF	TGTGCCAGCTCACCGATACTACGGTCCTACAATGAGCAGTTCTTC
TRBV14	TRBJ1-6	.	.	CASRYDRYSPLHF	TGTGCCAGCAGGTACGACAGGTATTCACCCCTCCACTTT
TRBV15	TRBJ2-7	.	TRBD2	CATGVGGGGYAQYF	TGTGCCACCGGCGTGGGCGGGGGGGGCTACGCGCAGTACTTC
TRBV5-1	TRBJ2-7	.	TRBD2	CASSLGARAGANEQYF	TGCGCCAGCAGCTTGGGGGCTCGCGCGGGAGCTAACGAGCAGTACTTC
TRBV6-5	TRBJ2-3	once	.	CATRRGDTQYF	TGTGCCACCCGTCGGGGGGATACGCAGTATTTT
TRBV7-9	TRBJ1-3	.	TRBD1	CASSSTFGTETPGNTIYF	TGTGCCAGCAGCTCGACCTTTGGGACAGAGACGCCTGGAAACACCATATATTTT
TRBV27	TRBJ1-5	.	.	CASSPNSYSNQPQHF	TGTGCCAGCAGCCCAAACAGTTATAGCAATCAGCCCCAGCATTTT
TRBV5-1	TRBJ1-4	.	TRBD1	CASSLWTGAEKLFF	TGCGCCAGCAGCTTGTGGACAGGGGCTGAAAAACTGTTTTTT
TRBV2	TRBJ1-1	once	TRBD1	CASSDRDRPEAFF	TGTGCCAGCAGTGACAGGGACAGGCCTGAAGCTTTCTTT
TRBV2	TRBJ2-7	few	.	CASSDWTRSSYEQYF	TGTGCCAGCAGTGATTGGACACGAAGCTCCTACGAGCAGTACTTC
TRBV2	TRBJ1-6	.	TRBD1	CASTGGSSPLHF	TGTGCCAGCACAGGGGGCAGTTCACCCCTCCACTTT
TRBV4-1	TRBJ2-3	.	TRBD1	CASSQTFRTGEGTDTQYF	TGCGCCAGCAGCCAAACTTTTCGGACAGGGGAAGGCACAGATACGCAGTATTTT
TRBV5-1	TRBJ2-5	.	.	CASSSNLPGTSGGETQYF	TGCGCCAGCAGCTCAAACCTTCCCGGGACATCGGGCGGGGAGACCCAGTACTTC
TRBV4-2	TRBJ1-1	.	.	CASSQDQGGNTEAFF	TGTGCCAGCAGCCAAGATCAGGGAGGGAACACTGAAGCTTTCTTT
TRBV5-5	TRBJ1-1	.	.	CASSPMTTMNTEAFF	TGTGCCAGCAGCCCAATGACAACCATGAACACTGAAGCTTTCTTT
TRBV19	TRBJ1-1	once	.	CASKGGMNTEAFF	TGTGCCAGTAAAGGGGGTATGAACACTGAAGCTTTCTTT
TRBV4-2	TRBJ2-5	.	.	CASSRSPGQIQETQYF	TGTGCCAGCAGCCGGTCACCCGGACAGATCCAAGAGACCCAGTACTTC
TRBV25-1	TRBJ1-4	.	.	CASSEGQRNEKLFF	TGTGCCAGCAGTGAGGGGCAACGTAATGAAAAACTGTTTTTT
TRBV5-6	TRBJ2-7	.	.	CASSLGGSSYEQYF	TGTGCCAGCAGCTTGGGCGGCAGTTCCTACGAGCAGTACTTC
TRBV12-5	TRBJ2-7	.	TRBD1	CASGLVRDRLYEQYF	TGTGCTAGTGGTTTGGTACGGGACAGACTCTACGAGCAGTACTTC
TRBV7-9	TRBJ2-5	once	TRBD2	CASSLIAGENQETQYF	TGTGCCAGCAGCCTCATAGCGGGAGAGAACCAAGAGACCCAGTACTTC
TRBV7-9	TRBJ2-7	.	TRBD1	CASTSSDGTGSPYEQYF	TGTGCCAGCACCTCCTCTGATGGGACAGGATCCCCCTACGAGCAGTACTTC
TRBV2	TRBJ1-1	.	TRBD1	CASSIQGGPGWTEAFF	TGTGCCAGCAGCATACAGGGGGGGCCGGGGTGGACTGAAGCTTTCTTT
TRBV7-2	TRBJ1-6	.	TRBD1	CASSFRGWSSPLHF	TGTGCCAGCAGCTTCAGGGGGTGGAGTTCACCCCTCCACTTT
TRBV9	TRBJ2-3	.	TRBD2	CASGGDQAHTDTQYF	TGTGCCAGTGGGGGGGACCAGGCACACACAGATACGCAGTATTTT
TRBV7-2	TRBJ1-2	once	TRBD1	CASSSTGINGYTF	TGTGCCAGCAGCTCGACAGGGATCAATGGCTACACCTTC
TRBV19	TRBJ1-2	.	.	CASSIGVENYGYTF	TGTGCCAGTAGTATCGGGGTGGAGAACTATGGCTACACCTTC